This T cell receptor beta chain is drawn from a study of breast tumors, draining lymph nodes, adjacent tissues. Points from the study as a whole: Compared with basal-like, luminal-like tumors shared significantly more repertoire with nontumor tissue. The lymph node origin of tumor T cells was framed as consistent with a hypothesis, not demonstrated. Data fit most tumor T cells coming from lymph node, expanding in tumor. Tumors had less TCR diversity than lymph nodes, more than nontumor tissue.

TCRdb itself ran the multiplex PCR reads through MiXCR, one entry per CDR3 protein. Of about 17,000 distinct CDR3 sequences in the sample, 63% are singletons; the top ten hold approximately 20%. V was cut by 5 bases and J by 1 base, with 10 bases left in between. From germline, CDR1 is LGHDT and CDR2 YNNKEL (reference sequence). The CDR3 covers 14 residues. The table lists this clonotype with many counts. What it binds is not known. The gene calls are TRBV3-1 and TRBJ2-3; the D is unclear. The TCR originated in a female donor with breast cancer. Some clones in this sample may be carry-over from other donors' samples. Material: tumor-adjacent breast tissue. CDR3 DNA sequence: TGTGCCAGCAGCACGAACCAGGGCACAGATACGCAGTATTTT. Translating gives CASSTNQGTDTQYF.